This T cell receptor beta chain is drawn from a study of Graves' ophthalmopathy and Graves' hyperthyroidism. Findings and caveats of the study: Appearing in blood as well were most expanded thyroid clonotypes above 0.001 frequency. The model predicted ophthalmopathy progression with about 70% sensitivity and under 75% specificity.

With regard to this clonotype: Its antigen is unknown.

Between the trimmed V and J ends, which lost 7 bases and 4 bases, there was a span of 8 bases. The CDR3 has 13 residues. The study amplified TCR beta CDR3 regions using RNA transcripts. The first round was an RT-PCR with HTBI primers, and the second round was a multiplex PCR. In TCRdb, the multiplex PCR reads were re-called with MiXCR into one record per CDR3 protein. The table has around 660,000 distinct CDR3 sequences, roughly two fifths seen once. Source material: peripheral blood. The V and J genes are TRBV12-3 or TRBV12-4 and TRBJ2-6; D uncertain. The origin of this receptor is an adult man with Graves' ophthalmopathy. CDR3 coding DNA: TGTGCCAGCAATTCGGCGGGGGCCAACGTCCTGACTTTC. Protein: CASNSAGANVLTF.